A single sample gave rise to the 13 T cell receptor beta chains below, sequenced in a study of T cell responses to AZD1222 COVID-19 vaccine. Here immunoSEQ multiplex PCR was the method, and the copy in TCRdb shows in-frame clones only, minus some. The table records over 50,000 clones, roughly 84% of them present only once. This specimen was peripheral blood, taken on day 0 of AZD1222 vaccination. These receptor sequences come from an adult in good health.

In its sample, this clone was seen a few times. V usage is TRBV4-3 and J usage is TRBJ2-7; D not resolved. The V end lost 0 bases, the J end lost 0 bases, and 12 bases lay between the germline ends. The CDR3 has 16 amino acids. Germline values: CDR1 LGHNA, CDR2 YSLEER. DNA for the CDR3: TGCGCCAGCAGCCAAGATCTTGGCACCTCCTCCTACGAGCAGTACTTC. Translated, it gives CASSQDLGTSSYEQYF.

The CDR3 sequence is CASGGRSSNQPQHF. In nucleotides, the CDR3 is TGTGCCAGTGGGGGACGGTCTAGCAATCAGCCCCAGCATTTT. V and J are TRBV19 and TRBJ1-5, with D possibly matching TRBD1 (5 bases). Trimming took 8 bases from V and 0 from J, leaving 11 bases between them. The CDR3 is 14 amino acids. CDR1 LNHDA and CDR2 SQIVND come from the germline V gene (reference sequence). Combining the CDR3 with reference TRBV19 and TRBJ1-5 gives the whole variable domain DGGITQSPKYLFRKEGQNVTLSCEQNLNHDAMYWYRQDPGQGLRLIYYSQIVNDFQKGDIAEGYSVSREKKESFPLTVTSAQKNPTAFYLCASGGRSSNQPQHFGDGTRLSIL.

This sequence joins TRBV2 and TRBJ2-2; the D gene is possibly TRBD1 (6 bases). Germline CDR1 and CDR2: SNHLY and FYNNEI. This CDR3 comprises 15 residues. V dropped 5 bases and J dropped 5 bases, with 15 bases sitting between them. CDR3 sequence: CASSPDRFRTGELFF. CDR3 sequence (DNA): TGTGCCAGCAGTCCCGACAGGTTCCGTACCGGGGAGCTGTTTTTT.

The chain links TRBV30 to TRBJ2-2, with 9 bases lining up with TRBD1. The V and J ends lost 1 base and 4 bases, in that order; junction bases with no gene match: 4. The CDR3 runs to 15 residues. Germline V gene lookup returns CDR1 GTSNPN and CDR2 SVGIG (reference sequence). The CDR3 region is CAWSDGQGFTGELFF. In DNA form, the CDR3 reads TGTGCCTGGAGTGACGGACAGGGGTTCACCGGGGAGCTGTTTTTT.

The gene calls are TRBV6-6 and TRBJ1-1; 7 nucleotides match TRBD1. This CDR3 has 13 residues. The trim removed 8 bases at V and 11 bases at J, leaving 14 bases unmatched. From germline, CDR1 is MNHNY and CDR2 SVGAGI (reference sequence). CDR3 residues: CASSTGPLSDAFF. Here the CDR3 DNA reads TGTGCCAGCTCGACAGGGCCTCTCTCCGACGCTTTCTTT.

This clone was picked up a small number of times. The chain couples TRBV19 to TRBJ1-2; a weak D match, TRBD1 (6 bases). Trimming took 10 bases from V and 0 from J, leaving 18 bases between them. Germline CDR1 and CDR2: LNHDA and SQIVND (reference sequence). The CDR3 is 15 amino acids. CDR3 in amino acids: CATSTIGGPNYGYTF. In nucleotides, the CDR3 is TGTGCCACCAGTACAATAGGGGGACCTAACTATGGCTACACCTTC.

The rearrangement links TRBV7-8 to TRBJ2-3, with 9 bases fitting TRBD2. J was trimmed by 4 bases and V by 1 base; bases with no gene match: 12. CDR1 SGHVS and CDR2 FQNEAQ come from the germline V gene. The CDR3 is 18 residues long. The CDR3 region has the DNA TGTGCCAGCAGCTTAGACCCGGGACTAGCTAGGGAGGCAGATACGCAGTATTTT. Residues: CASSLDPGLAREADTQYF.

Only a few counts were recorded for this clone. The V and J genes are TRBV5-4 and TRBJ2-5; D may be TRBD1 (5 bases). Germline V gives CDR1 SGHNT, CDR2 YYREEE (reference sequence). The CDR3 has 15 residues. V was shortened by 7 bases and J by 2 bases, with 18 bases between the two germline ends. CDR3 DNA sequence: TGTGCCAGCTCGCCTCCCAGCAGGGCTCAAGAGACCCAGTACTTC. Residues: CASSPPSRAQETQYF. Supplemented by reference TRBV5-4 and TRBJ2-5, the full variable domain reads ETGVTQSPTHLIKTRGQQVTLRCSSQSGHNTVSWYQQALGQGPQFIFQYYREEENGRGNFPPRFSGLQFPNYSSELNVNALELDDSALYLCASSPPSRAQETQYFGPGTRLLVL.

This clone was detected only once. The V gene is TRBV20-1, the J gene TRBJ2-7, with a possible D match to TRBD2 (6 bases). CDR3 length: 15 amino acids. The ends were cut back, 3 bases at V and 3 bases at J, with 18 bases in the middle. From germline, CDR1 is DFQATT and CDR2 SNEGSKA (reference sequence). Written as DNA, the CDR3 is TGCAGTGCTAGTCCGCTTGCGGGACTCTTCTACGAGCAGTACTTC. Amino acid sequence: CSASPLAGLFYEQYF.

This clone came up once. The V call is TRBV2, the J call TRBJ1-1, with no clear D. The V end lost 6 bases, the J end lost 1 base, and 3 bases lay between the germline ends. This CDR3 region has 11 residues. Germline CDR1 and CDR2: SNHLY and FYNNEI. CDR3 DNA sequence: TGTGCCAGCAGGGGGAACACTGAAGCTTTCTTT. This encodes CASRGNTEAFF.

This clone was detected only a few times. Distinct nucleotide sequences in the sample also encode this CDR3. The J gene is TRBJ1-1, the V gene TRBV5-1, with a weak D call TRBD1 (6 bases). With 1 base removed from V and 8 bases from J, the gap between germline ends came to 12 bases. The CDR3 is made up of 13 amino acids. Germline CDR1 reads SGHRS; CDR2 reads YFSETQ. The CDR3 is CASSLRGGLEAFF. The DNA for the CDR3 is TGCGCCAGCAGCTTGCGAGGGGGGTTGGAAGCTTTCTTT.

This clone was seen once. The chain uses TRBV11-3 and TRBJ2-1; possible D gene TRBD2, 5 bases. The germline V gene has CDR1 SGHNT and CDR2 YENEEA. This CDR3 contains 13 residues. The ends were cut back, 2 bases at V and 7 bases at J, with 9 bases in the middle. The CDR3 loop is CASSLNGENEQFF. CDR3 sequence (DNA): TGTGCCAGCAGCTTAAACGGGGAGAATGAGCAGTTCTTC. The full variable domain, its missing parts supplied by reference TRBV11-3 and TRBJ2-1, is EAGVVQSPRYKIIEKKQPVAFWCNPISGHNTLYWYLQNLGQGPELLIRYENEEAVDDSQLPKDRFSAERLKGVDSTLKIQPAELGDSAVYLCASSLNGENEQFFGPGTRLTVL.

The V and J genes are TRBV7-6 and TRBJ1-4, with a possible D match to TRBD1 (6 bases). CDR3 size: 16 residues. Germline lookup yields CDR1 SGHVS and CDR2 FNYEAQ. The germline V and J ends were trimmed by 1 base and 3 bases, with 12 bases remaining between them. The chain's CDR3 is CASSLGWGASNEKLFF. The CDR3 DNA sequence: TGTGCCAGCAGCTTAGGCTGGGGGGCTTCTAATGAAAAACTGTTTTTT.